This TCR beta chain was documented in a study of T cells expressing NK-cell markers. Turning to the study itself: All TCR beta repertoires analysed originated from sorted CD3+CD56+NKG2C+, CD3+CD56+NKG2C- and CD3+CD56-NKG2C+ T cells.

TCRdb re-called the 5' RACE reads and shows each CDR3 protein once, DNA omitted. This specimen shows approximately 170,000 distinct CDR3 sequences; the ten leading clones hold 20%. This receptor was taken from a man aged 18-70 years in good health. The sample comprised blood T cells: a sorted CD56 or NKG2C T cell subset, CD4+ or CD8+ T cells, or bulk PBMC T cells (not recorded which).

CDR3 protein: CASSTGLLTDSTKEQYF. V gene TRBV7-8 combines with J gene TRBJ2-7; TCRdb calls TRBD1, which cannot be checked without DNA. From germline, CDR1 is SGHVS and CDR2 FQNEAQ. The CDR3 loop spans 17 amino acids.